The rows below give T cell receptor beta chains drawn from one sample of a study of blood T cell repertoires in COVID-19. Here immunoSEQ multiplex PCR was the method, and the copy in TCRdb shows in-frame clones only, minus some. The sample includes about 200,000 clones, just over 85% of them seen just once. The material sequenced was PBMCs or T cells enriched from blood (not recorded which). All receptors derive from a middle-aged woman with acute COVID-19. The CDR3 runs from the conserved cysteine through the conserved F or W. Fields, in order: J gene, V gene, clone size, D gene, CDR3 DNA, CDR3 protein. The D gene is left open where the match is weak. Only some rows state a clone size, as once, few, many or a class for expanded clones.

TRBJ2-7,TRBV29-1,.,TRBD1,TGCAGCGTGCTCCGGGACAGGGTAAACGAGCAGTACTTC,CSVLRDRVNEQYF
TRBJ2-7,TRBV5-1,.,TRBD2,TGCGCCAGCAGCTTGGACGGGACTAGCGGGGTGGGGGGTTCCTACGAGCAGTACTTC,CASSLDGTSGVGGSYEQYF
TRBJ2-1,TRBV2,few,.,TGTGCCAGCAGTGATCCGACGGGTTACACCTCCTACAATGAGCAGTTCTTC,CASSDPTGYTSYNEQFF
TRBJ2-7,TRBV11-2,.,TRBD2,TGTGCCAGCAGCGTAGGGACTAGCGTCTACGAGCAGTACTTC,CASSVGTSVYEQYF
TRBJ1-2,TRBV2,.,.,TGTGCCAGCAGTGAATATGCGGGGCTCGGGGCTGGCTACACCTTC,CASSEYAGLGAGYTF
TRBJ2-5,TRBV7-3,.,TRBD2,TGTGCCAGCAGCTTAGAGTCTAGCGGGAGCCTCTTCCACTTC,CASSLESSGSLFHF
TRBJ1-3,TRBV10-2,.,.,TGCGCCAGCAGTAAGGGACACCCGCAGGCTGGAAACACCATATATTTT,CASSKGHPQAGNTIYF
TRBJ1-2,TRBV7-2,.,.,TGTGCCAGCAGCTTAGACGTGGGAGTTAACTATGGCTACACCTTC,CASSLDVGVNYGYTF
TRBJ1-1,TRBV28,.,TRBD1,TGTGCCAGCAACAACAGGGGGATGAACACTGAAGCTTTCTTT,CASNNRGMNTEAFF
TRBJ2-5,TRBV12-3/TRBV12-4,.,.,TGTGCCAGCAGTCTCAGAGAGACCCAGTACTTC,CASSLRETQYF
TRBJ1-2,TRBV28,.,TRBD1,TGTGCCTCCCGGGGCAGGGGGCAAGGGTATGGCTACACCTTC,CASRGRGQGYGYTF
TRBJ1-2,TRBV27,.,TRBD1,TGTGCCAGCAGTTCCGACAGGGGGAGGTTTACAAACTATGGCTACACCTTC,CASSSDRGRFTNYGYTF
TRBJ1-1,TRBV28,.,.,TGTGCCAGCAGTTTTAGCCCCCGCGACAAAGCGGCTGAAGCTTTCTTT,CASSFSPRDKAAEAFF
TRBJ2-3,TRBV7-8,.,TRBD2,TGTGCCAGCAGCTTGACTAGCGGGAGCACAGATACGCAGTATTTT,CASSLTSGSTDTQYF
TRBJ2-1,TRBV6-5,.,.,TGTGCCAGCAGTTACTTAGGGGGTCCTCGACCTAATGAGCAGTTCTTC,CASSYLGGPRPNEQFF
TRBJ1-2,TRBV27,.,.,TGTGCCAGCAGCCCTAGGACGGACTTCTATGGCTACACCTTC,CASSPRTDFYGYTF
TRBJ2-1,TRBV10-2,.,TRBD2,TGCGCCAGCGTCCCCGGGACTACGCTCGTTGAGCAGTTCTTC,CASVPGTTLVEQFF
TRBJ1-2,TRBV10-3,few,.,TGTGCCATCAGTGACCTCGAAAAGCCCACGCCCTATGGCTACACCTTC,CAISDLEKPTPYGYTF
TRBJ2-3,TRBV5-4,.,TRBD2,TGTGCCAGCAGCTTGGCCGGGACTAGCGGCACAGATACGCAGTATTTT,CASSLAGTSGTDTQYF
TRBJ2-7,TRBV28,once,TRBD1,TGTGCCAGCAGTCCCCCACAGGGGTCCGCCTACGAGCAGTACTTC,CASSPPQGSAYEQYF
TRBJ2-1,TRBV15,.,TRBD2,TGTGCCACCAGCCGAGGGACTAGCCAATCCAATGAGCAGTTCTTC,CATSRGTSQSNEQFF
TRBJ2-1,TRBV6-1,few,TRBD2,TGTGCCAGCAGTGAAATGGCGGGAGGAAGAAATGAGCAGTTCTTC,CASSEMAGGRNEQFF